These 2 T cell receptor beta chains came from one sample sequenced in a study of cytomegalovirus exposure and HLA in healthy donors. TCRdb's table, derived via immunoSEQ multiplex PCR, lists solely in-frame clones and lacks some. Of fewer than 200,000 clones in the sample, 85% were seen once. The source material was PBMCs. The receptors were sampled from a man between 18 and 29 years old in good health and CMV-seropositive.

V usage is TRBV4-1 and J usage is TRBJ2-2; 9 nucleotides line up with TRBD2. The CDR3 totals 15 residues. Germline CDR1 reads MGHRA; CDR2 reads YSYEKL. V trimming: 3 bases; J trimming: 3 bases; junction bases outside the gene matches: 2. For the CDR3, the DNA is TGCGCCAGCAGCCAGCGGGAGGGCGACACCGGGGAGCTGTTTTTT. This codes for CASSQREGDTGELFF.

The rearrangement joins TRBV7-2 to TRBJ2-3, with D perhaps matching TRBD2 (5 bases). Trimming cost V 5 bases and J 2 bases, with 11 bases left between them. Looked up from germline, CDR1 is SGHTA and CDR2 is FQGNSA. The CDR3 spans 14 residues. In DNA, the CDR3 is TGTGCCAGCAGCCCGAGACGGGACACAGATACGCAGTATTTT. Encoded protein: CASSPRRDTDTQYF.